This T cell receptor beta chain was sequenced for a study of cytomegalovirus exposure and HLA in healthy donors. PCR involved 60 Vbeta and 13 Jbeta primers. Only in-frame clones appear in the TCRdb table, and some are missing; sequencing was by immunoSEQ multiplex PCR. The sample contains approximately 160,000 clones, around 79% of which appear only once. The study, taken as a whole, reports: Accurate predictions that matched the HLA-A and HLA-B alleles of most subjects were reportedly made from TCR beta sequences.

This clone was seen more than once but under ten times. The antigen remains undetermined. The J segment lost 4 bases and the V segment lost 5 bases, leaving 8 bases of the junction unmatched. This CDR3 has 15 amino acids. Looked up from germline, CDR1 is SGHTA and CDR2 is FQGNSA. Source material: PBMCs. This TCR was recovered from a male donor in good health and CMV-seronegative. This chain uses TRBV7-2 with TRBJ2-7; 10 positions match TRBD2. As DNA, the CDR3 is TGTGCCAGCAGCCGATCTAGCGGGGGATTGTACGAGCAGTACTTC. This sequence encodes CASSRSSGGLYEQYF.